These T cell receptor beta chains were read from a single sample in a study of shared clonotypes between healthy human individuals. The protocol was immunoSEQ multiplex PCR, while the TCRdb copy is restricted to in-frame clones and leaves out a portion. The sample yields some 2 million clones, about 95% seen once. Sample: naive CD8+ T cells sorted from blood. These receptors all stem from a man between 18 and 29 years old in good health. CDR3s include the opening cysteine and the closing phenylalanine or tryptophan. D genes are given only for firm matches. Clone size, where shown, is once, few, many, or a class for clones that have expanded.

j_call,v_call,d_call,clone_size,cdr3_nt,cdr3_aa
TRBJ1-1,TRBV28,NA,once,TGTGCCAGCAGTTTATCCCCGGGCCAGGGTGGTTTCATGAACACTGAAGCTTTCTTT,CASSLSPGQGGFMNTEAFF
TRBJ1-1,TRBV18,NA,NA,TGTGCCAGCTCACCATGGCGCGGTGGCACTGAAGCTTTCTTT,CASSPWRGGTEAFF
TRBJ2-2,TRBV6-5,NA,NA,TGTGCCAGCAGCTGGGACCAGGGTCCCGGGGAGCTGTTTTTT,CASSWDQGPGELFF
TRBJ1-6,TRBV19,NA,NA,TGTGCCAGTAGTATAGTAGGGGGTTCTTCACCCCTCCACTTT,CASSIVGGSSPLHF
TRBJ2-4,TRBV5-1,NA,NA,TGCGCCAGCAGCATTCAGTACTTC,CASSIQYF
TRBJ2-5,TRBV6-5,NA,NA,TGTGCCAGCAGTTATGGAGAGGTGGCCCAAGAGACCCAGTACTTC,CASSYGEVAQETQYF
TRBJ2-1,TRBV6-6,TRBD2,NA,TGTGCCAGCGCTGGGGGGGACGGTACTGTAAATGAGCAGTTCTTC,CASAGGDGTVNEQFF
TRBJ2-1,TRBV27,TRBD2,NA,TGTGCCAGCAGTCTACCTAGCGGCTCCTACAATGAGCAGTTCTTC,CASSLPSGSYNEQFF
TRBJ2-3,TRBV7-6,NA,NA,TGTGCCAGCAGCTTAGTTGGACAGTCGAGCACAGATACGCAGTATTTT,CASSLVGQSSTDTQYF
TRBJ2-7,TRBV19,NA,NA,TGTGCCAGTAGTTGGGACCTAAGCTACGAGCAGTACTTC,CASSWDLSYEQYF
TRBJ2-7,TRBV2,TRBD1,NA,TGTGCCAGCAGTGAAACCCGGACAGGGGCGTACGAGCAGTACTTC,CASSETRTGAYEQYF
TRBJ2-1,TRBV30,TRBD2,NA,TGTGCCTGGAGTGTACGGGGGGGAGGGCATCCTGAGCAGTTCTTC,CAWSVRGGGHPEQFF
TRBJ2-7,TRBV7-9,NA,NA,TGTGCCAGCAGCTTAGTTAACAGGCCCTACGAGCAGTACTTC,CASSLVNRPYEQYF
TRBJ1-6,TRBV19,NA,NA,TGTGCCAGTAGTATTGGGCTCGGGGGCACCTACTCAGGCTCCTATAATTCACCCCTCCACTTT,CASSIGLGGTYSGSYNSPLHF
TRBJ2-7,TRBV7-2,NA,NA,TGTGCCAGCAGCTTAGTATGGGGACCGCGGGCCTACGAGCAGTACTTC,CASSLVWGPRAYEQYF
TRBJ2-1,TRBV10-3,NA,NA,TGTGCCATCAGTGATGCAAATCCCTCCTACAATGAGCAGTTCTTC,CAISDANPSYNEQFF
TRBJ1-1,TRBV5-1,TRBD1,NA,TGCGCCAGCAGCGGGGGACAGATAAACACTGAAGCTTTCTTT,CASSGGQINTEAFF
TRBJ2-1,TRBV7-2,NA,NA,TGTGCCAGCAGCTCCCTGAAAACGGCCTTCCCCTTCCAAAATGAGCAGTTCTTC,CASSSLKTAFPFQNEQFF
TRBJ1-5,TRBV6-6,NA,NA,TGTGCCAGCAGTTACAGCAGGGACGTAGGGCAGCCCCAGCATTTT,CASSYSRDVGQPQHF
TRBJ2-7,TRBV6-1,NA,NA,TGTGCCAGCAGTGTTGAGGGGACTCATCTCGAGCAGTACTTC,CASSVEGTHLEQYF
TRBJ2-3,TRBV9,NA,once,TGTGCCAGCAGCGTAATGTCCACAGATACGCAGTATTTT,CASSVMSTDTQYF
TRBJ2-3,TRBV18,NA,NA,TGTGCCAGCTCACCAGGCGGTGCTAGCACAGATACGCAGTATTTT,CASSPGGASTDTQYF
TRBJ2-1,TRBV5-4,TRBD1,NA,TGTGCCAGCAGTTTGGAATGGACAGGGCCTCTGGGGGATGAGCAGTTCTTC,CASSLEWTGPLGDEQFF
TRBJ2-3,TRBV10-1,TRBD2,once,TGCGCCAGCAGTGAGGCTAGCGGGAAGCCTAATATGTATCCAGATACGCAGTATTTT,CASSEASGKPNMYPDTQYF
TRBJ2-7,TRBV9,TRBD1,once,TGTGCCAGCAGCGCTTCAGGGGGCCTCTCCTACGAGCAGTACTTC,CASSASGGLSYEQYF
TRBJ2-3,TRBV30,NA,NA,TGTGCCTGGGAAGTGGGATGGATATCAGATACGCAGTATTTT,CAWEVGWISDTQYF
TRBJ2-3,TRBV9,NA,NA,TGTGCCAGCAGCCCAGACGGGGGGCGACAAGATACGCAGTATTTT,CASSPDGGRQDTQYF
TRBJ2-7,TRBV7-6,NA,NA,TGTGCCAGCAGCCCCGGACTGAACTCCTACTGGGAGCAGTACTTC,CASSPGLNSYWEQYF
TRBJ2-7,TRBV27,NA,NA,TGTGCCAGCAAACAACAGGGAGAGGGCTTCGAGCAGTACTTC,CASKQQGEGFEQYF
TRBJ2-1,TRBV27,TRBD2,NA,TGTGCCACCGGGACTAGCGGACCTAATGAGCAGTTCTTC,CATGTSGPNEQFF
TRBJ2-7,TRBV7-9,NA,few,TGTGCCAGCAGCTTTGGGGATAACGAGCAGTACTTC,CASSFGDNEQYF
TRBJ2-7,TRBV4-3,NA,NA,TGCGCCAGCAGCCAAGATATAGCGGAACTCTCCTACGAGCAGTACTTC,CASSQDIAELSYEQYF
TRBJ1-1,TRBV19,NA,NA,TGTGCCAGTAGTTGGGGGGAGCCAAATGAAGCTTTCTTT,CASSWGEPNEAFF
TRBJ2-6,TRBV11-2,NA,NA,TGTGCCAGCAGCTCCGTTCGGGGGCCTGGGGCCAACGTCCTGACTTTC,CASSSVRGPGANVLTF
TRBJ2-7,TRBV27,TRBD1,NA,TGTGCCAGCAGTCTCACAGGGGGCTACGAGCAGTACTTC,CASSLTGGYEQYF
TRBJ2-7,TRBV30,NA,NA,TGTGCCTGGAGTATCGGCGTAGAGCAGTACTTC,CAWSIGVEQYF
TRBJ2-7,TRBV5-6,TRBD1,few,TGTGCCAGCAGCTTTGAGGGACAGGGACCGGGCGAGCAGTACTTC,CASSFEGQGPGEQYF
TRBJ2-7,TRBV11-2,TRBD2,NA,TGTGCCAGCAGCTACCCGGCAATAGCGGGAGTGGGGGAGCAGTACTTC,CASSYPAIAGVGEQYF
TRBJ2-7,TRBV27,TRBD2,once,TGTGCCAGCAGTTTTTTTAGCGGGACCTCCTACGAGCAGTACTTC,CASSFFSGTSYEQYF
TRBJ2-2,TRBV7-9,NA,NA,TGTGCCAGCAGCTTACCAGGACAGAACACCGGGGAGCTGTTTTTT,CASSLPGQNTGELFF
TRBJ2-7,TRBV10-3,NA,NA,TGTGCCACCTCGGAAGGGGAGGAGCAGTACTTC,CATSEGEEQYF